Sequencing of this T cell receptor (beta chain) was carried out in a study of cytomegalovirus exposure and HLA in healthy donors. Amplification used 60 Vbeta primers and 13 Jbeta primers. Assay: immunoSEQ multiplex PCR; the TCRdb copy retains only in-frame clones and omits some. The table has about 120,000 clones, around four fifths seen once. CDR1 and CDR2 (germline): MNHNY, SVGAGI (reference sequence). The CDR3 is 16 residues long. The V and J ends lost 6 bases and 1 base, in that order; junction bases with no gene match: 9. V is TRBV6-6 and J is TRBJ1-5; 7 bases map to TRBD1. The TCR sequence derives from a man aged 18 to 29 in good health and CMV-seropositive. The specimen sequenced was PBMCs. The DNA of the CDR3 is TGTGCCAGCAGCCTGCCTTCGGACAGGAGCAATCAGCCCCAGCATTTT. Protein sequence: CASSLPSDRSNQPQHF.